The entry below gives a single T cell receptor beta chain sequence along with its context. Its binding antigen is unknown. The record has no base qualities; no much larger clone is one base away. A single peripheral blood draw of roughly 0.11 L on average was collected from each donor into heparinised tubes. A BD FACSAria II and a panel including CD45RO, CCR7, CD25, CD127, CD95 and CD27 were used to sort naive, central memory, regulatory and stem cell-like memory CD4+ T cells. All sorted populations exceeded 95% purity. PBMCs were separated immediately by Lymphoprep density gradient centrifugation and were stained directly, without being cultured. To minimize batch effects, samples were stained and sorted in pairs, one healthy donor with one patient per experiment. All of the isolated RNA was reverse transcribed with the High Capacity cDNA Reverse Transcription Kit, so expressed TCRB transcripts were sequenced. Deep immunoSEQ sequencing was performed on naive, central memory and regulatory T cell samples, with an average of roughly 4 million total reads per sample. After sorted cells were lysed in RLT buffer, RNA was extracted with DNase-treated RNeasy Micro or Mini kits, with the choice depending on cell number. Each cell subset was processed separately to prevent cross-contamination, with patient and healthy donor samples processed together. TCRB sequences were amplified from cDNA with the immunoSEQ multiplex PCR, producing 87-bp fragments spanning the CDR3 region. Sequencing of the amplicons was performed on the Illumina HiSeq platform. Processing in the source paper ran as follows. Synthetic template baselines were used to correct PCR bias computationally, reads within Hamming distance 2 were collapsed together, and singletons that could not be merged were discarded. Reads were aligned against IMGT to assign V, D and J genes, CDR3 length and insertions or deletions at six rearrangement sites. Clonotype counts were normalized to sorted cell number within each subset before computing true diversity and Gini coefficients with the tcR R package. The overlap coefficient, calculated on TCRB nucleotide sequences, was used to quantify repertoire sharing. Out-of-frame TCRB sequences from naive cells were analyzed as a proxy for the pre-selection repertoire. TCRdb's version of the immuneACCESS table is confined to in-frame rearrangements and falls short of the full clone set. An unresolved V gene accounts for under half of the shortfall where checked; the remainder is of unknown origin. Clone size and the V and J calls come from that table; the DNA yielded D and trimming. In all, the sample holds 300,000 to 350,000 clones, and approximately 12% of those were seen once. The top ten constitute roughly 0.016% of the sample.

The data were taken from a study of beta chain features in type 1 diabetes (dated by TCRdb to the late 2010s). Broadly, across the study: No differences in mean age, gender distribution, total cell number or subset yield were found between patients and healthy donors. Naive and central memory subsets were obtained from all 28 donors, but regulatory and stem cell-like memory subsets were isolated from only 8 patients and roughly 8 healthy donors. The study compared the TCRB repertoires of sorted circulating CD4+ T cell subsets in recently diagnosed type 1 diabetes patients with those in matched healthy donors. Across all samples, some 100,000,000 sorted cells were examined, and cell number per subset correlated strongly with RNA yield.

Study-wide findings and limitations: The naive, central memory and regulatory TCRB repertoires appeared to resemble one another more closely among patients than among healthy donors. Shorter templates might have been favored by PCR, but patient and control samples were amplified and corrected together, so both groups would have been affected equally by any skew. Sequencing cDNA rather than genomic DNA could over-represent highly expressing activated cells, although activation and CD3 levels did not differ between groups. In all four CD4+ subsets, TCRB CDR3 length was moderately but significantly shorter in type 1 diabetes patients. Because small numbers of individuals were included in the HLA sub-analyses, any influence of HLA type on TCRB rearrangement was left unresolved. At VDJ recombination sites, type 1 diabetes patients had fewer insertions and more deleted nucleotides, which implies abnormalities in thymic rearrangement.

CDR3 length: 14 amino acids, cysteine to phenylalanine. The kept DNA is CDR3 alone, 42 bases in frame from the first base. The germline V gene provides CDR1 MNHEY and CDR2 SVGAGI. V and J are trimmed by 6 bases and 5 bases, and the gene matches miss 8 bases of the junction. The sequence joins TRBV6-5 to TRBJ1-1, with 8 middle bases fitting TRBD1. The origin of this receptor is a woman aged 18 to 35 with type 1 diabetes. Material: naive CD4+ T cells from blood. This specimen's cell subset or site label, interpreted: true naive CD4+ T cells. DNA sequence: TGTGCCAGCAGACCAACGACAGGGGTGACTGAAGCTTTCTTT. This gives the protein CASRPTTGVTEAFF.